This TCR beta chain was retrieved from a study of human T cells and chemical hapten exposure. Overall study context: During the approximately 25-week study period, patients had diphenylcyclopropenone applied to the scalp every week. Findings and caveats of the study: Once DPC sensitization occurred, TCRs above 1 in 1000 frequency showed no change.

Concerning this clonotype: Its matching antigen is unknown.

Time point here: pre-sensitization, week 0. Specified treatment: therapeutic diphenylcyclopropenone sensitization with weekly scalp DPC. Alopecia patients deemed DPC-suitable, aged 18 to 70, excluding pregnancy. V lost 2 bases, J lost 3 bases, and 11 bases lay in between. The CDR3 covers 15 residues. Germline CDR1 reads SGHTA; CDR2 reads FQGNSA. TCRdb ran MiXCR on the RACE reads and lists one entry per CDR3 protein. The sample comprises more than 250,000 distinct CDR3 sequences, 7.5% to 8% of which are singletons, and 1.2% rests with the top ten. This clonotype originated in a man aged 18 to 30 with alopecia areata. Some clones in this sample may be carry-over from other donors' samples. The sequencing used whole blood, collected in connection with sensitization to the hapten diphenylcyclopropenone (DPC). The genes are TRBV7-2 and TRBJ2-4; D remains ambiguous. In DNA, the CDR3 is TGTGCCAGCAGCTTATCAGGTGGCCTCAAAAACATTCAGTACTTC. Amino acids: CASSLSGGLKNIQYF.